This T cell receptor (beta chain) was captured in a study of blood T cells in healthy people across ages. Between the trimmed V and J ends, which lost 6 bases and 4 bases, there was a span of 9 bases. The CDR3 extends over 12 amino acids. Per the germline V gene, CDR1 is MNHEY and CDR2 is SVGAGI. For the second PCR, which ran for about 7 to 11 cycles, a sample-barcoded 5' primer and a J-beta primer mix were used. TCRdb used MiXCR to reprocess the 5' RACE reads, holding one entry per CDR3 protein. The sample records over a million distinct CDR3 sequences, 59% being singletons. The chain joins TRBV6-5 to TRBJ1-2; D remains ambiguous. The TCR was taken from a man younger than 30 in good health. The sample taken for sequencing was blood. The CDR3 loop reads CASSHHPYGYTF. As DNA, the CDR3 is TGTGCCAGCAGCCACCATCCCTATGGCTACACCTTC.